The entry below describes one T cell receptor beta chain. The specificity of this receptor is unknown. Base-call qualities are not available, and no considerably larger clone is one nucleotide away. TCRbeta CDR3 regions were amplified from genomic DNA using the immunoSEQ Assay, a bias-controlled multiplex PCR. On the study's bioinformatics: The number of nucleated cells in each sample was estimated by amplification of reference gene primers within the assay. To quantify the absolute abundance of each unique TCRbeta CDR3 rearrangement, sequence reads were collapsed and filtered. For each sample, productive Simpson clonality was calculated by taking the square root of Simpson's diversity index across productive rearrangements. Drawn from immuneACCESS, this table holds only the in-frame rearrangements with V and J called that TCRdb kept. Clones are partly lost; checked studies trace under half to an unresolved V gene and leave the rest unexplained. V and J calls and clone size are given by that table; D and trimming were obtained from the DNA. Present in this sample are roughly 98,000 clones, over 80% of which were seen just once. The ten largest account for roughly 5.9% of the sample.

Looking up the germline V gene (reference sequence) yields CDR1 LNHDA and CDR2 SQIVND. Clipping removes 5 bases from V and 4 bases from J, with 11 as the unmatched junction base count. The CDR3, cysteine through phenylalanine, is 16 amino acids long. Only the CDR3 DNA is retained, 48 bases long and in frame from the first base. This record belongs to a study of blood T cell repertoires in COVID-19 (dated by TCRdb to about 2020). Concerning the study at large: Samples covering the acute and convalescent phases of COVID-19 were provided by collaborators in the United States, Italy and Spain. The material from the prospective study consisted of cDNA or gDNA derived from T cells, B-cell-depleted T cells, or PBMCs. Deeply sampled blood TCRbeta repertoires from subjects exposed to, actively infected with, or recovered from COVID-19 were included in the dataset. A freely available public database, intended as a resource for researchers studying the immune response to SARS-CoV-2, is where the repertoires were released. Samples were obtained from the ongoing ImmuneRACE study (first 160 participants) and from over 1,000 subjects provided by 6 global collaborators. Nearly every sample came with metadata listing a de-identified subject ID, COVID-19 status, age in years and sex. Where available, HLA class I and class II types were obtained from metadata supplied by the sample provider rather than from assay-based typing.

The paper as a whole reports these results and caveats: How much clinical and demographic metadata was included differed by source and by participant, and the metadata was provided uncurated.

The collaborating institutions used their own protocols to collect whole blood in K2EDTA tubes. For TCRbeta analysis, collaborators shipped samples in one of three forms: frozen whole blood, isolated PBMCs, or DNA extracted from either of those sample types. The sequenced sample consisted of peripheral blood. The rearranged chain carries TRBV19 and TRBJ2-1, and TRBD1 matches 7 of the central bases. The sequence was obtained from a woman aged 55-70 years with active COVID-19. The encoded CDR3 is CASSPTSRQGYNEQFF. The nucleotides read TGTGCCAGTAGTCCCACAAGTAGACAGGGTTACAATGAGCAGTTCTTC.